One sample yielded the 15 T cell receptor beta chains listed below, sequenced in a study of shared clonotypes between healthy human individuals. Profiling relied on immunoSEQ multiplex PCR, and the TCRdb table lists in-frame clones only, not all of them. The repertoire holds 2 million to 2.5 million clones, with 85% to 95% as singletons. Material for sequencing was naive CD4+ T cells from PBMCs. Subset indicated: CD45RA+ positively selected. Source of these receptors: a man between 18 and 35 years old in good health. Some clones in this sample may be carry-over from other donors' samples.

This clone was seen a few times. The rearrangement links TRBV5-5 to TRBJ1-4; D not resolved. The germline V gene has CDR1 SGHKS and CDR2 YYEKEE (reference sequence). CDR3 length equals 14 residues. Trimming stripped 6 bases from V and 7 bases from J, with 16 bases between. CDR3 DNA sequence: TGTGCCAGCAACTCGGGTGCAGTAAGTGAAAAACTGTTTTTT. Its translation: CASNSGAVSEKLFF. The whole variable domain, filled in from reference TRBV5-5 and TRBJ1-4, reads DAGVTQSPTHLIKTRGQQVTLRCSPISGHKSVSWYQQVLGQGPQFIFQYYEKEERGRGNFPDRFSARQFPNYSSELNVNALLLGDSALYLCASNSGAVSEKLFFGSGTQLSVL.

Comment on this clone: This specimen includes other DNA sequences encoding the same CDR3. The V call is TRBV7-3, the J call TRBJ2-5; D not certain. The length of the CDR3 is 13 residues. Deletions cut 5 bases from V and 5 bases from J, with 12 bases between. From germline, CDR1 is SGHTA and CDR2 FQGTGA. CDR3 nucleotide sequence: TGTGCCAGCAGCCTACTCGGGCAGGAGACCCAGTACTTC. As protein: CASSLLGQETQYF.

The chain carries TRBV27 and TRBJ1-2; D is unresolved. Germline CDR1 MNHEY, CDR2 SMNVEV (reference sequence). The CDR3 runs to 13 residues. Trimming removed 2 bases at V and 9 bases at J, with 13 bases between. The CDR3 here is CASSLPGSRRYTF. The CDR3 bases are TGTGCCAGCAGTTTACCGGGGTCGCGACGCTACACCTTC.

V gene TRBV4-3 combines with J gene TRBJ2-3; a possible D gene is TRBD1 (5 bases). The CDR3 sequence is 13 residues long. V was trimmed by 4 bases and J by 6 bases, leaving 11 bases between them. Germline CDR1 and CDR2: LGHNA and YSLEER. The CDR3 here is CASSPTPGDTQYF. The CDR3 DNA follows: TGCGCCAGCAGCCCGACCCCAGGGGATACGCAGTATTTT.

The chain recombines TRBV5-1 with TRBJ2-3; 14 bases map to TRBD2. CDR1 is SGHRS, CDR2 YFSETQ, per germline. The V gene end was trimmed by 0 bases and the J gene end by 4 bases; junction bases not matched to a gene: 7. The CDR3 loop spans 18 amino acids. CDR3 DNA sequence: TGCGCCAGCAGCTTGGAGGGACTAGCGGGAGTACGGGCAGATACGCAGTATTTT. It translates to CASSLEGLAGVRADTQYF.

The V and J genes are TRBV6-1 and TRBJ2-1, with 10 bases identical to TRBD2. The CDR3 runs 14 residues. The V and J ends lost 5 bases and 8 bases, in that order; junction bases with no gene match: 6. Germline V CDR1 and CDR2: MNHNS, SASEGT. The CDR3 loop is CASSPLAGVDEQFF. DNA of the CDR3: TGTGCCAGCAGTCCCCTAGCGGGAGTGGATGAGCAGTTCTTC.

The CDR3 loop is CASSLRIDTDTQYF. The CDR3 bases are TGTGCCAGCTCACTGCGGATAGACACAGATACGCAGTATTTT. V and J are TRBV18 and TRBJ2-3; no firm D call. There are 14 residues in the CDR3. Germline CDR1 reads KGHSH; CDR2 reads LQKENI. Trimming took 4 bases from V and 2 from J, leaving 10 bases between them.

The CDR3 is CASSYRDRGDYEQYF. CDR3 bases: TGTGCCAGCAGTTACCGGGACAGGGGGGACTACGAGCAGTACTTC. This chain joins TRBV6-5 and TRBJ2-7; 11 bases agree with TRBD1. Germline V gene data show CDR1 as MNHEY and CDR2 as SVGAGI. With V trimmed by 2 bases and J by 3 bases, 3 bases remained unmatched. The CDR3 has 15 amino acids.

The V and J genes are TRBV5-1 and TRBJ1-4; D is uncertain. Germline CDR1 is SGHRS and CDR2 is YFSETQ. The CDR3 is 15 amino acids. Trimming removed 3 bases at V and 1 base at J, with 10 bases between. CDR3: CASSWMDGTNEKLFF. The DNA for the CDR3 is TGCGCCAGCAGCTGGATGGACGGAACTAATGAAAAACTGTTTTTT. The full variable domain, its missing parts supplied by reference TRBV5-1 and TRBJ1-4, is KAGVTQTPRYLIKTRGQQVTLSCSPISGHRSVSWYQQTPGQGLQFLFEYFSETQRNKGNFPGRFSGRQFSNSRSEMNVSTLELGDSALYLCASSWMDGTNEKLFFGSGTQLSVL.

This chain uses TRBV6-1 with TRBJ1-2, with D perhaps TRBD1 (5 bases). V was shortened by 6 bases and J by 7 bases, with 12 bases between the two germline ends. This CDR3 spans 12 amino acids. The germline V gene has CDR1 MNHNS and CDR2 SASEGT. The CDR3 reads CASRENQGGYTF. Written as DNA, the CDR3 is TGTGCCAGCAGGGAAAACCAGGGTGGCTACACCTTC.

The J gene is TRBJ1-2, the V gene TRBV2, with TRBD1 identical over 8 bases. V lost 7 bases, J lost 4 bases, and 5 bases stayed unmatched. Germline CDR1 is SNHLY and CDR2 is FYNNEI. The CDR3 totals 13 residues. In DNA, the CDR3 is TGTGCCAGCATTCGGACAGGGACCTATGGCTACACCTTC. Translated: CASIRTGTYGYTF. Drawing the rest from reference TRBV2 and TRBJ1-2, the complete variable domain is EPEVTQTPSHQVTQMGQEVILRCVPISNHLYFYWYRQILGQKVEFLVSFYNNEISEKSEIFDDQFSVERPDGSNFTLKIRSTKLEDSAMYFCASIRTGTYGYTFGSGTRLTVV.

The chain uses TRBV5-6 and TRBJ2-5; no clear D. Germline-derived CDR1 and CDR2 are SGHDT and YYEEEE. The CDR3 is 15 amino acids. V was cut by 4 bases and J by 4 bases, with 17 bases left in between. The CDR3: CASSANHVGRETQYF. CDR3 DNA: TGTGCCAGCAGCGCCAACCATGTAGGGCGAGAGACCCAGTACTTC.

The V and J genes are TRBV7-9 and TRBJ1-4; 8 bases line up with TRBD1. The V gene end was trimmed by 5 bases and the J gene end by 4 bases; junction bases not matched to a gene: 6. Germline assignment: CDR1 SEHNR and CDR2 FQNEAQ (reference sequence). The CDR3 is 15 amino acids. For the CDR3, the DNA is TGTGCCAGCAGCCAGACAGGGGCCTATAATGAAAAACTGTTTTTT. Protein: CASSQTGAYNEKLFF.

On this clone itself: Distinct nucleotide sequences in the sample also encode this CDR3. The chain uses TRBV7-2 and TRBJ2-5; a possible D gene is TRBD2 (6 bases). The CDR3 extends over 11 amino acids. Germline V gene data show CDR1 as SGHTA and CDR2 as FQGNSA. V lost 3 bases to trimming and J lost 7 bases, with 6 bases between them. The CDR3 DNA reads TGTGCCAGCAGCTTGGGAGGGACCCAGTACTTC. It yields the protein CASSLGGTQYF.

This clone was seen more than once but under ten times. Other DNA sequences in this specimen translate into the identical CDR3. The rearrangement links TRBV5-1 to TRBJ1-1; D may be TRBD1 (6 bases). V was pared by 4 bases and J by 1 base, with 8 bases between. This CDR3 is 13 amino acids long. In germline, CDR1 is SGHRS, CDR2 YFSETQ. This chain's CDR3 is CASSVTGNTEAFF. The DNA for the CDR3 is TGCGCCAGCAGCGTGACAGGGAACACTGAAGCTTTCTTT.